Each of the 2 T cell receptor beta chains below was sequenced from the same sample in a study of response to subunit inactivated influenza vaccine. Via MiXCR, TCRdb re-called the RT-PCR reads, giving one row per CDR3 protein. The sample carries 450,000 to 500,000 distinct CDR3 sequences, approximately 11% recorded once. Specimen: PBMCs from blood, collected roughly 46 days after vaccination. The source is a man aged 50-60 years who received an inactivated influenza vaccine.

This clonotype was seen only a few times. J is TRBJ2-7 and V is TRBV5-1; 8 positions match TRBD2. The V gene's germline CDR1 is SGHRS and CDR2 YFSETQ. This CDR3 has 15 amino acids. The trim removed 0 bases at V and 6 bases at J, leaving 8 bases unmatched. The CDR3 reads CASSLAGTSGTEQYF. CDR3 DNA: TGCGCCAGCAGCTTGGCAGGGACTAGTGGAACCGAGCAGTACTTC.

The gene calls are TRBV12-3 or TRBV12-4 and TRBJ2-3, with 9 bases fitting TRBD2. This CDR3 is built from 15 residues. J lost 2 bases, V lost 6 bases, and 6 bases had no gene match. CDR3 sequence (DNA): TGTGCCAGCAGGATTAGCGGGGGCCTCACAGATACGCAGTATTTT. It encodes CASRISGGLTDTQYF.